This TCR beta chain was obtained from a study of CD8 T cells in Susac syndrome. With random hexamers, roughly 0.45 to 1 ug RNA was reverse transcribed. An immunoSEQ multiplex PCR generated amplified TCR beta CDR3 products spanning 54 Vbeta and 13 Jbeta. One entry per CDR3 protein results from TCRdb running MiXCR on the immunoSEQ multiplex PCR reads. This repertoire shows about 290,000 distinct CDR3 sequences, approximately 90% found once; its top ten account for around 0.2%. Germline V CDR1 and CDR2: SQVTM, ANQGSEA. J gave up 3 bases and V 1 base, and 2 bases lay outside the gene matches. This CDR3 contains 14 residues. Study observations and caveats: As the study acknowledged, the number of individuals in its TCR sequencing and HLA analysis was relatively small.

Negative isolation yielded CD4+ and CD8+ T cells, and FACS enriched TEMRA cells. In regard to this clonotype: Antigen unknown.

Sequencing input: CD8+ T cells from PBMCs. The clonotype originates from a human donor with multiple sclerosis. The rearrangement joins TRBV29-1 to TRBJ2-1, with 8 bases fitting TRBD2. The CDR3 coding sequence is TGCAGCGTTGAAGGAGCGGGAGACTACAATGAGCAGTTCTTC. Its protein product is CSVEGAGDYNEQFF.